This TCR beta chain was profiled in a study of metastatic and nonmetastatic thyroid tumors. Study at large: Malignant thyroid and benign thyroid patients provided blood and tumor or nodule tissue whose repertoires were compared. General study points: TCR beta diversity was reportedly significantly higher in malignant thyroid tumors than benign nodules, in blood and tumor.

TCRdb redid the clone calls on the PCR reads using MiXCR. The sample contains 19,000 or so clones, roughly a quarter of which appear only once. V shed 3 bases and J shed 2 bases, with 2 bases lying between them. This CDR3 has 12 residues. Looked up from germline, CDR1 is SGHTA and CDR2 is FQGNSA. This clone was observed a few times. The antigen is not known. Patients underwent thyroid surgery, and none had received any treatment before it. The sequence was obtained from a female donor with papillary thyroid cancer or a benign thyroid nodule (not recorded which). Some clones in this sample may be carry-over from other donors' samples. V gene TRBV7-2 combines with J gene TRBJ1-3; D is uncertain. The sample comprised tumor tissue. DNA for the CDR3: TGTGCCAGCAGCTTTCCTGGAAACACCATATATTTT. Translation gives CASSFPGNTIYF. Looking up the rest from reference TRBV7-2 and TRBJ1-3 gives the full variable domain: GAGVSQSPSNKVTEKGKDVELRCDPISGHTALYWYRQSLGQGLEFLIYFQGNSAPDKSGLPSDRFSAERTGGSVSTLTIQRTQQEDSAVYLCASSFPGNTIYFGEGSWLTVV.